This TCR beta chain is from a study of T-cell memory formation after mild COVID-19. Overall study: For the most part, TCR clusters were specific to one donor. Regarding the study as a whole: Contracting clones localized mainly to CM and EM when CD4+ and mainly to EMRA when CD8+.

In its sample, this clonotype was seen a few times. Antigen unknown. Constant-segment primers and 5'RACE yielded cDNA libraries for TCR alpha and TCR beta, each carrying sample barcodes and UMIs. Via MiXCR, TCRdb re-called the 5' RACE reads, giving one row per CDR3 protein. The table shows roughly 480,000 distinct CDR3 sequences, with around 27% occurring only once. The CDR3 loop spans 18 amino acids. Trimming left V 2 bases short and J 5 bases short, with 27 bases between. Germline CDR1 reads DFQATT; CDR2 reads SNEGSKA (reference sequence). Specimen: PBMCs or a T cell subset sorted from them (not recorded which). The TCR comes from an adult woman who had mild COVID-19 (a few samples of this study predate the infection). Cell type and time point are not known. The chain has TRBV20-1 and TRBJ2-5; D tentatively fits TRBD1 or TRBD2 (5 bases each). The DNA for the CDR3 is TGCAGTGCTAGAAATCTCTCAGGGACCACAACGATGGGGGAGACCCAGTACTTC. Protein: CSARNLSGTTTMGETQYF.